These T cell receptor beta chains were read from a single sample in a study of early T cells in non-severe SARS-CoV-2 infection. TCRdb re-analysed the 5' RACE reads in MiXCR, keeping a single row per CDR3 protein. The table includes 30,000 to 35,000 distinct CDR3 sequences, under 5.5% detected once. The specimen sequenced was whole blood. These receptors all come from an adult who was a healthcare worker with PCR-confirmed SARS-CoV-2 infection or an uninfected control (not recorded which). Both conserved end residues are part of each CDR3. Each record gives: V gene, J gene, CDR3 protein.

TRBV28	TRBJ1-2	CASSLSLRGRDGYTF
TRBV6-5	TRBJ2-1	CASSSPGITSNNEQFF
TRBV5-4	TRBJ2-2	CASSIPGGAGELFF
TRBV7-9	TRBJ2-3	CASSDEIDREGSDTQYF
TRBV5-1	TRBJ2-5	CASSERQETQYF
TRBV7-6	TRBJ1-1	CASSLQVGSHTEAFF
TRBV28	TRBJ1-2	CASSFGSIYGYTF
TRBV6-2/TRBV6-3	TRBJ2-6	CASSYNSGANVLTF
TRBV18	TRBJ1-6	CASSGDNSPLHF
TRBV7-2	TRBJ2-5	CASSLAPRGETQYF
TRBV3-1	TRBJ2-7	CASSPQGADEQYF
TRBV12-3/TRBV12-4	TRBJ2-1	CASSPGTGYNEQFF
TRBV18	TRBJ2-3	CASSPLGEDTQYF
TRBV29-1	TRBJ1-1	CSVGGQGNRNTEAFF
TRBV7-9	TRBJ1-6	CASSLADTSNSPLHF
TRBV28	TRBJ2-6	CASSFSAGANVLTF
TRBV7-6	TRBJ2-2	CASSFGEGVYTGELFF
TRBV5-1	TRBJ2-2	CASSYLAGNTGELFF
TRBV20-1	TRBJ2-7	CSARAAYEQYF
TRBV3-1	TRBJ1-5	CASSQGPNSNQPQHF
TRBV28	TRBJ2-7	CASSLLVQGYEQYF
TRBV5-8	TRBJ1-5	CASSLLVGQPQHF
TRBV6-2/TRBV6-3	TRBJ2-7	CASSYEGARYEQYF
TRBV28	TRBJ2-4	CASRSYRGAKNIQYF
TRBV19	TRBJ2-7	CASQPESSYEQYF
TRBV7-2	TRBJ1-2	CASSNNRGSYGYTF
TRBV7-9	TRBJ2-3	CASSLDGADTQYF
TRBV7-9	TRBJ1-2	CASSSSYNYGYTF